One sample yielded the 13 T cell receptor beta chains listed below, sequenced in a study of CD8 T cells in Susac syndrome. An input of roughly 0.5 to 1 ug of RNA was subjected to reverse transcription using random hexamers. TCRdb reprocessed the immunoSEQ multiplex PCR reads with MiXCR, giving one entry per CDR3 protein. The table lists 180,000 or so distinct CDR3 sequences, around 96% of them singletons. The sequenced sample consisted of CD4+ T cells from PBMCs. The receptors derive from a human donor with multiple sclerosis.

The J gene is TRBJ1-1, the V gene TRBV2; D is unresolved. Germline V gene lookup returns CDR1 SNHLY and CDR2 FYNNEI. V was trimmed by 8 bases and J by 4 bases, leaving 8 bases between them. This CDR3 spans 11 amino acids. The CDR3 protein is CASHAGTEAFF. The CDR3 bases are TGTGCCAGCCACGCGGGCACTGAAGCTTTCTTT.

The rearrangement links TRBV9 to TRBJ2-2, with D hard to call. This CDR3 contains 14 residues. V shed 0 bases and J shed 3 bases, with 6 bases lying between them. The V gene's germline CDR1 is SGDLS and CDR2 YYNGEE. CDR3 amino acids: CASSVGPDTGELFF. As DNA, the CDR3 is TGTGCCAGCAGCGTAGGACCCGACACCGGGGAGCTGTTTTTT.

This chain links TRBV7-8 with TRBJ2-3, with D possibly TRBD1 on 6 matching bases. V dropped 6 bases and J dropped 5 bases, with 12 bases sitting between them. From germline, CDR1 is SGHVS and CDR2 FQNEAQ. CDR3 length: 13 residues. DNA of the CDR3: TGTGCCAGCAGATACAGGGCAGGAGATACGCAGTATTTT. Translating gives CASRYRAGDTQYF.

The chain couples TRBV5-1 to TRBJ2-5; D ambiguous. The V gene's germline CDR1 is SGHRS and CDR2 YFSETQ. The CDR3 totals 13 residues. V was shortened by 1 base and J by 6 bases, with 10 bases between the two germline ends. This CDR3 reads CASSLNDGKTQYF. The CDR3 region has the DNA TGCGCCAGCAGCTTGAATGATGGGAAGACCCAGTACTTC.

The gene calls are TRBV7-2 and TRBJ2-7; no clear D. Per the germline V gene, CDR1 is SGHTA and CDR2 is FQGNSA. The V end was cut by 5 bases, the J end by 3 bases, with 11 bases between. The CDR3 sequence is 13 residues long. The chain's CDR3 is CASSPTANYEQYF. CDR3 nucleotides: TGTGCCAGCAGCCCAACAGCGAACTACGAGCAGTACTTC. Full variable domain (remainder filled in from reference TRBV7-2 and TRBJ2-7): GAGVSQSPSNKVTEKGKDVELRCDPISGHTALYWYRQSLGQGLEFLIYFQGNSAPDKSGLPSDRFSAERTGGSVSTLTIQRTQQEDSAVYLCASSPTANYEQYFGPGTRLTVT.

V gene TRBV30 combines with J gene TRBJ2-7, with TRBD2 identical over 7 bases. V shed 3 bases and J 2 bases; nucleotides not matched to a gene: 4. Germline V gene sequence: CDR1 GTSNPN, CDR2 SVGIG (reference sequence). The CDR3 is 13 amino acids. The CDR3 DNA reads TGTGCCTGGAGAGGCGGGGGTACCTACGAGCAGTACTTC. Translation gives CAWRGGGTYEQYF.

V is TRBV3-1 and J is TRBJ2-1; D might be TRBD2 (6 bases). Trimming stripped 7 bases from V and 9 bases from J, with 22 bases between. Germline V CDR1 and CDR2: LGHDT, YNNKEL (reference sequence). The CDR3 is 15 amino acids. CDR3 residues: CASTQLGGTIREQFF. The CDR3 region has the DNA TGTGCCAGCACCCAGCTGGGAGGCACCATTCGTGAGCAGTTCTTC.

The chain couples TRBV24-1 to TRBJ2-1; 9 bases are shared with TRBD1. Trimming cost V 9 bases and J 8 bases; bases outside gene matches: 16. The CDR3 covers 16 residues. Germline CDR1 is KGHDR and CDR2 is SFDVKD. CDR3 region: CATGLQRGQGIYEQFF. The DNA of the CDR3 is TGTGCCACCGGACTCCAGAGAGGACAGGGGATCTATGAGCAGTTCTTC.

The V call is TRBV6-5, the J call TRBJ1-1, with 10 bases identical to TRBD1. V gave up 2 bases and J gave up 9 bases; unmatched junction bases: 3. This CDR3 spans 13 amino acids. CDR1 and CDR2 (germline): MNHEY, SVGAGI. This chain's CDR3 is CASSYRDRGKAFF. CDR3 coding DNA: TGTGCCAGCAGTTACCGGGACAGGGGAAAAGCTTTCTTT.

The gene calls are TRBV4-1 and TRBJ2-1; 10 nucleotides match TRBD2. Per the germline V gene, CDR1 is MGHRA and CDR2 is YSYEKL. CDR3 length: 15 residues. After removal of 2 bases from V and 6 bases from J, the junction contained 4 bases not matched to a gene. The CDR3 is CASSQPTSGTNEQFF. In nucleotides, the CDR3 is TGCGCCAGCAGCCAACCAACTAGCGGGACCAATGAGCAGTTCTTC.

Comments on this clonotype: One end of the junction is discordant with germline, which a read error may explain. The chain's CDR3 is CASSIRRLGSGGTDTQYF. The CDR3 nucleotides are TGTGCCAGCAGCATACGCCGATTAGGTAGCGGGGGCACCGATACGCAGTATTTT. The genes are TRBV14 and TRBJ2-3; 9 nucleotides align to TRBD2. There are 18 residues in the CDR3. Germline V lookup: CDR1 SGHDN, CDR2 FVKESK.

In this sample, this clonotype turned up a few times. This sequence joins TRBV29-1 and TRBJ2-7, with TRBD2 identical over 10 bases. This CDR3 has 15 amino acids. The germline V gene has CDR1 SQVTM and CDR2 ANQGSEA. The V and J ends lost 6 bases and 3 bases, in that order; junction bases with no gene match: 11. The CDR3 nucleotides are TGCAGCGTCCGGGAAGGACTAGCGGAGAACTACGAGCAGTACTTC. Its protein product is CSVREGLAENYEQYF.

V gene TRBV3-1 combines with J gene TRBJ2-1, with D maybe TRBD2 (5 bases). CDR1 and CDR2 from the germline V gene are LGHDT and YNNKEL (reference sequence). V was cut by 4 bases and J by 10 bases, with 29 bases left in between. This CDR3 region has 18 residues. This chain's CDR3 is CASSLQSGKVGRYWEQFF. The CDR3, as DNA: TGTGCCAGCAGCCTACAAAGTGGGAAGGTGGGGAGATATTGGGAGCAGTTCTTC.